The 8 T cell receptor beta chains below all came from one sample that was sequenced in a study of a mutant IDH1 vaccine in newly diagnosed glioma. This sample's time point: baseline, week 1 (first vaccination visit). Treatment denoted: pre-vaccination baseline after standard-of-care therapy. Profiled with immunoSEQ multiplex PCR; TCRdb holds only in-frame clones, not every one. The sample includes about 88,000 clones, over 75% of them seen just once. The sample was PBMCs, taken from a glioma patient treated with radiotherapy, temozolomide or both. The origin of the receptors is a man in his forties with glioma. Some clones in this sample may be carry-over from other donors' samples.

V and J are TRBV5-4 and TRBJ1-4, with 7 bases that match TRBD1. J was trimmed by 5 bases and V by 5 bases; bases with no gene match: 6. The germline gives CDR1 SGHNT, CDR2 YYREEE (reference sequence). This CDR3 has 14 residues. The CDR3 DNA follows: TGTGCCAGCAGTTCCGACAGGGCGAATGAAAAACTGTTTTTT. Translation gives CASSSDRANEKLFF.

V and J are TRBV30 and TRBJ1-1; D gene unclear. Trimming left V 0 bases short and J 1 base short, with 12 bases between. CDR3 size: 15 residues. Germline assignment: CDR1 GTSNPN and CDR2 SVGIG (reference sequence). CDR3 sequence (DNA): TGTGCCTGGAGTGTCGAGGGCGGTCAGAACACTGAAGCTTTCTTT. Protein: CAWSVEGGQNTEAFF. Combining the CDR3 with reference TRBV30 and TRBJ1-1 gives the whole variable domain SQTIHQWPATLVQPVGSPLSLECTVEGTSNPNLYWYRQAAGRGLQLLFYSVGIGQISSEVPQNLSASRPQDRQFILSSKKLLLSDSGFYLCAWSVEGGQNTEAFFGQGTRLTVV.

The genes are TRBV7-7 and TRBJ2-5; D gene uncertain. This CDR3 has 14 residues. The germline V gene encodes CDR1 SSHAT and CDR2 FNYEAQ (reference sequence). V was clipped by 1 base and J by 2 bases, with 8 bases between them. The CDR3 region is CASSLGRRQETQYF. DNA for the CDR3: TGTGCCAGCAGCTTAGGTCGCAGACAAGAGACCCAGTACTTC. The full variable domain, in which reference TRBV7-7 and TRBJ2-5 provide the parts outside the CDR3, is GAGVSQSPRYKVTKRGQDVTLRCDPISSHATLYWYQQALGQGPEFLTYFNYEAQPDKSGLPSDRFSAERPEGSISTLTIQRTEQRDSAMYRCASSLGRRQETQYFGPGTRLLVL.

V and J are TRBV7-9 and TRBJ2-5, with D perhaps matching TRBD1 (6 bases). V dropped 4 bases and J dropped 3 bases, with 9 bases sitting between them. Germline assignment: CDR1 SEHNR and CDR2 FQNEAQ (reference sequence). The CDR3 runs to 13 residues. The DNA of the CDR3 is TGTGCCAGCAGCTCGACAGGAAAAGAGACCCAGTACTTC. As protein: CASSSTGKETQYF.

The genes are TRBV29-1 and TRBJ1-2; maybe TRBD1 (5 bases). Between the trimmed V and J ends, which lost 0 bases and 4 bases, there was a span of 15 bases. The germline V gene encodes CDR1 SQVTM and CDR2 ANQGSEA. CDR3 length: 15 residues. The CDR3 DNA reads as TGCAGCGTTGAAGACCGGGACGGCCCTCGCTATGGCTACACCTTC. This encodes CSVEDRDGPRYGYTF.

V gene TRBV7-6 combines with J gene TRBJ1-3, with D possibly TRBD1 on 5 matching bases. The CDR3 is 17 amino acids. The germline gives CDR1 SGHVS, CDR2 FNYEAQ. Trimming stripped 2 bases from V and 2 bases from J, with 16 bases between. For the CDR3, the DNA is TGTGCCAGCAGCTTAATTCCAGGGCAGGTTCCTGGAAACACCATATATTTT. Amino acid sequence: CASSLIPGQVPGNTIYF. The variable domain in full, with the rest retrieved from reference TRBV7-6 and TRBJ1-3, is GAGVSQSPRYKVTKRGQDVALRCDPISGHVSLYWYRQALGQGPEFLTYFNYEAQQDKSGLPNDRFSAERPEGSISTLTIQRTEQRDSAMYRCASSLIPGQVPGNTIYFGEGSWLTVV.

The V and J genes are TRBV7-9 and TRBJ1-5, with TRBD1 matching over 7 bases. This CDR3 is built from 14 residues. J lost 7 bases, V lost 1 base, and 4 bases had no gene match. Germline CDR1 SEHNR, CDR2 FQNEAQ (reference sequence). CDR3 sequence: CASSLGQGEQPQHF. CDR3 bases: TGTGCCAGCAGCTTAGGCCAGGGGGAACAGCCCCAGCATTTT.

The chain carries TRBV5-1 and TRBJ1-1; D not certain. Germline assignment: CDR1 SGHRS and CDR2 YFSETQ. This CDR3 comprises 17 residues. Trimming pared 1 base from V and 1 base from J, leaving 17 bases between. The CDR3 DNA follows: TGCGCCAGCAGCTTGCGGACTCTCCGCGCCCAGAACACTGAAGCTTTCTTT. This sequence encodes CASSLRTLRAQNTEAFF.